Sequencing of this TCR beta chain was carried out in a study of blood T cells in healthy people across ages. The study, taken as a whole, reports: Naive T cell percentage strongly correlated with TCR beta diversity. Roughly linear declines in TCR beta diversity per million T cells occurred with age. Bulk PBMC profiling left naive and antigen-experienced comparisons inconclusive.

Turning to this clonotype: The antigen is not known.

A second about 7 to 12 cycle PCR used barcoded and J-beta primers. TCRdb re-called the 5' RACE reads through MiXCR, storing one row per CDR3 protein. The table lists hundreds of thousands of distinct CDR3 sequences, more than 25% of them singletons, with roughly a sixth in the top ten. Germline values: CDR1 SGHDT, CDR2 YYEEEE. V lost 1 base to trimming and J lost 7 bases; unmatched junction nucleotides: 1. The CDR3 sequence is 13 residues long. The sample taken for sequencing was blood. This chain uses TRBV5-6 with TRBJ2-4; TRBD1 matches at 8 bases. This TCR was recovered from a woman older than 75 in good health. The CDR3 protein is CASSLTGGNIQYF. CDR3 nucleotide sequence: TGTGCCAGCAGCTTGACAGGGGGGAACATTCAGTACTTC.